The 22 T cell receptor beta chains below come from one sample, sequenced in a study of blood T cell repertoires in COVID-19. Here immunoSEQ multiplex PCR was the method, and the copy in TCRdb shows in-frame clones only, minus some. The sample contains roughly 46,000 clones, around 87% of which appear only once. Sequencing was performed on peripheral blood. These receptors were collected from a human donor in a cohort sampled during active COVID-19.

This chain joins TRBV5-4 and TRBJ2-3; 9 positions agree with TRBD1. The CDR3 is 15 amino acids. V trimming: 4 bases; J trimming: 1 base; junction bases outside the gene matches: 4. The germline CDR1 and CDR2 sequences are SGHNT and YYREEE (reference sequence). The CDR3 reads CASSPGQGRTDTQYF. The CDR3 DNA reads as TGTGCCAGCAGCCCTGGACAGGGGCGCACAGATACGCAGTATTTT.

The CDR3 reads CASSHRSGIEQYF. As DNA, the CDR3 is TGTGCCAGTAGCCATCGCTCAGGGATTGAGCAGTACTTC. This sequence joins TRBV19 and TRBJ2-7, with D possibly matching TRBD1 (5 bases). This CDR3 spans 13 amino acids. Germline assignment: CDR1 LNHDA and CDR2 SQIVND (reference sequence). The V end was cut by 6 bases, the J end by 7 bases, with 16 bases between.

The V call is TRBV7-2, the J call TRBJ2-3; D possibly corresponds to TRBD2 (6 bases). The CDR3 totals 14 residues. Looked up from germline, CDR1 is SGHTA and CDR2 is FQGNSA. V shed 8 bases and J shed 11 bases, with 23 bases lying between them. The CDR3 sequence: CASALPPRLGGQYF. As DNA, the CDR3 is TGTGCCAGCGCCTTACCCCCAAGACTAGGTGGGCAGTATTTT.

The rearrangement uses TRBV27 and TRBJ2-7, with TRBD2 identical over 12 bases. CDR3 size: 15 residues. In germline, CDR1 is MNHEY, CDR2 SMNVEV (reference sequence). V lost 5 bases, J lost 6 bases, and 8 bases stayed unmatched. The CDR3 nucleotides are TGTGCCAGCAGTACCGGGACTAGCGGGCTCTCCGAGCAGTACTTC. This sequence encodes CASSTGTSGLSEQYF.

The J gene is TRBJ2-2, the V gene TRBV11-3; 13 bases agree with TRBD2. CDR3 length equals 16 residues. V was pared by 5 bases and J by 3 bases, with 3 bases of the junction left unmatched. In germline, CDR1 is SGHNT, CDR2 YENEEA. Here the CDR3 reads CASSPGLAGDTGELFF. CDR3 bases: TGTGCCAGCAGCCCCGGACTAGCGGGAGACACCGGGGAGCTGTTTTTT.

A single count supports this clone. The genes are TRBV18 and TRBJ1-6, with D maybe TRBD1 (6 bases). The CDR3 totals 15 residues. Germline CDR1 and CDR2: KGHSH and LQKENI. Trimming removed 1 base from V and 4 bases from J, with 8 bases in between. The CDR3 loop reads CASSPRTEYNSPLHF. CDR3 nucleotide sequence: TGTGCCAGCTCACCACGGACAGAGTATAATTCACCCCTCCACTTT. Full variable domain (outside the CDR3, taken from reference TRBV18 and TRBJ1-6): NAGVMQNPRHLVRRRGQEARLRCSPMKGHSHVYWYRQLPEEGLKFMVYLQKENIIDESGMPKERFSAEFPKEGPSILRIQQVVRGDSAAYFCASSPRTEYNSPLHFGNGTRLTVT.

DNA for the CDR3: TGTGCCAGCAGCGTATCCCAGGGAGGTGCAGAGACCCAGTACTTC. This gives the protein CASSVSQGGAETQYF. This chain uses TRBV9 with TRBJ2-5, with a possible D match to TRBD2 (6 bases). The germline V gene encodes CDR1 SGDLS and CDR2 YYNGEE. CDR3 size: 15 residues. Between the trimmed V and J ends, which lost 1 base and 4 bases, there was a span of 14 bases.

The table lists this clone with a few counts. The junction shows a germline mismatch at one end, possibly a read error. The rearrangement joins TRBV28 to TRBJ2-5, with a tentative D call TRBD2 (7 bases). This CDR3 has 13 residues. The germline V gene encodes CDR1 MDHEN and CDR2 SYDVKM. CDR3 in amino acids: CATKGGGQGTQYF. The CDR3 nucleotides are TGTGCCACAAAGGGCGGGGGCCAAGGGACCCAGTACTTC. The whole variable domain, remainder taken from reference TRBV28 and TRBJ2-5, is DVKVTQSSRYLVKRTGEKVFLECVQDMDHENMFWYRQDPGLGLRLIYFSYDVKMKEKGDIPEGYSVSREKKERFSLILESASTNQTSMYLCATKGGGQGTQYFGPGTRLLVL.

The rearrangement links TRBV4-2 to TRBJ2-2; D not resolved. Germline V gene data show CDR1 as LGHNA and CDR2 as YNFKEQ. The germline V and J ends were trimmed by 3 bases and 1 base, with 6 bases remaining between them. This CDR3 contains 14 residues. The DNA of the CDR3 is TGTGCCAGCAGCCACGAGGAGAACACCGGGGAGCTGTTTTTT. Encoded protein: CASSHEENTGELFF.

This clone has just a few counts. The chain couples TRBV28 to TRBJ1-2, with 9 bases identical to TRBD1. This CDR3 is 14 amino acids long. Germline lookup yields CDR1 MDHEN and CDR2 SYDVKM. Losses at the gene ends were 7 bases for V and 4 bases for J; bases not matched to a gene: 7. CDR3 sequence reads: CASKNRGRGYGYTF. The CDR3 coding sequence is TGTGCCAGCAAGAACAGGGGGCGGGGCTATGGCTACACCTTC.

The chain employs TRBV20-1 and TRBJ2-1, with no clear D. In germline, CDR1 is DFQATT, CDR2 SNEGSKA (reference sequence). The CDR3 extends over 15 amino acids. With 3 bases removed from V and 0 bases from J, the gap between germline ends came to 12 bases. Here the CDR3 DNA reads TGCAGTGCTAGTCCCAGGCTAAGCTCCTACAATGAGCAGTTCTTC. Amino acid sequence: CSASPRLSSYNEQFF.

In this sample, this clone turned up once. V and J are TRBV19 and TRBJ1-2; a possible D gene is TRBD1 (6 bases). This CDR3 is 16 amino acids long. CDR1 and CDR2 (germline): LNHDA, SQIVND (reference sequence). Trimming left V 5 bases short and J 0 bases short, with 16 bases between. CDR3 nucleotides: TGTGCCAGTAGTCATCTGGACAGCCTTGCTAACTATGGCTACACCTTC. Amino acid sequence: CASSHLDSLANYGYTF.

The genes are TRBV10-2 and TRBJ1-2; 8 bases are shared with TRBD1. The V gene end was trimmed by 6 bases and the J gene end by 5 bases; junction bases not matched to a gene: 5. The CDR3 contains 13 residues. Germline V CDR1 and CDR2: WSHSY, SAAADI. The CDR3 nucleotides read TGCGCCAGCAGGATGACAGGGGAATATGGCTACACCTTC. It is translated as CASRMTGEYGYTF.

The rearrangement links TRBV7-9 to TRBJ2-1; TRBD2 agrees at 9 bases. The V gene's germline CDR1 is SEHNR and CDR2 FQNEAQ (reference sequence). Trimming at V came to 5 bases and at J to 9 bases, leaving 8 bases not matched to a gene. The CDR3 contains 14 residues. This CDR3 reads CASSLGGLAFEQFF. The CDR3, as DNA: TGTGCCAGCAGCCTCGGGGGACTAGCATTTGAGCAGTTCTTC.

The table lists this clone with a count of one. The chain combines TRBV25-1 with TRBJ2-7, with TRBD1 as a possible D gene (6 bases). The CDR3 has 13 residues. In germline, CDR1 is MGHDK, CDR2 SYGVNS. Between the trimmed V and J ends, which lost 2 bases and 2 bases, there was a span of 7 bases. The CDR3 region has the DNA TGTGCCAGCAGTGAACCAGGGGCCTACGAGCAGTACTTC. This encodes CASSEPGAYEQYF.

This sequence joins TRBV5-4 and TRBJ2-7; D is undetermined. Germline V CDR1 and CDR2: SGHNT, YYREEE (reference sequence). The CDR3 runs 11 residues. Deletions cut 3 bases from V and 2 bases from J, with 3 bases between. CDR3 sequence reads: CASSSAYEQYF. The CDR3 nucleotides are TGTGCCAGCAGCTCCGCCTACGAGCAGTACTTC.

The CDR3 bases are TGCGCCAGCAGCCCCGGACAGGGGGCTTACGAGCAGTACTTC. The encoded protein is CASSPGQGAYEQYF. The chain carries TRBV5-1 and TRBJ2-7; TRBD1 agrees at 11 bases. The J segment lost 4 bases and the V segment lost 4 bases, leaving 4 bases of the junction unmatched. The CDR3 loop spans 14 amino acids. Germline CDR1 SGHRS, CDR2 YFSETQ.

This clone was counted a single time. This chain uses TRBV27 with TRBJ2-1; D call uncertain. Germline V lookup: CDR1 MNHEY, CDR2 SMNVEV (reference sequence). V was clipped by 4 bases and J by 0 bases, with 7 bases between them. This CDR3 has 14 residues. The CDR3 is CASSYRSSYNEQFF. The CDR3 coding sequence is TGTGCCAGCAGTTACCGGAGCTCCTACAATGAGCAGTTCTTC.

CDR3 coding DNA: TGTGCCAGCACTTTGGGGAGAAATCAGCCCCAGCATTTT. Its translation is CASTLGRNQPQHF. V and J are TRBV12-3 or TRBV12-4 and TRBJ1-5; unclear D gene. The CDR3 totals 13 residues. V was shortened by 7 bases and J by 4 bases, with 11 bases between the two germline ends.

The chain couples TRBV4-3 to TRBJ1-1; weak D call: TRBD1 (6 bases). This CDR3 comprises 15 residues. Per the germline V gene, CDR1 is LGHNA and CDR2 is YSLEER. V was clipped by 3 bases and J by 0 bases, with 11 bases between them. CDR3 nucleotide sequence: TGCGCCAGCAGCCAGGATCAGGGGATGAACACTGAAGCTTTCTTT. Residues: CASSQDQGMNTEAFF.

By share, this clone counts as medium-sized (0.01 to 0.1%). The rearrangement links TRBV5-4 to TRBJ2-7, with TRBD1 identical over 11 bases. CDR3 length equals 17 residues. The germline gives CDR1 SGHNT, CDR2 YYREEE (reference sequence). V dropped 4 bases and J dropped 4; count of bases not matched to a gene: 13. In DNA form, the CDR3 reads TGTGCCAGCAGCAGAGGGACAGGGGGAATCTTGGCGTACGAGCAGTACTTC. Translation: CASSRGTGGILAYEQYF. Full variable domain (missing parts from reference TRBV5-4 and TRBJ2-7): ETGVTQSPTHLIKTRGQQVTLRCSSQSGHNTVSWYQQALGQGPQFIFQYYREEENGRGNFPPRFSGLQFPNYSSELNVNALELDDSALYLCASSRGTGGILAYEQYFGPGTRLTVT.

This clone has a handful of counts. The chain employs TRBV10-3 and TRBJ1-2; D gene unclear. Looked up from germline, CDR1 is ENHRY and CDR2 is SYGVKD. V lost 3 bases and J 0 bases, leaving 8 bases between the germline ends. This CDR3 contains 14 residues. CDR3 nucleotide sequence: TGTGCCATCAGTGAATCCCCAGCTAACTATGGCTACACCTTC. Translating gives CAISESPANYGYTF.